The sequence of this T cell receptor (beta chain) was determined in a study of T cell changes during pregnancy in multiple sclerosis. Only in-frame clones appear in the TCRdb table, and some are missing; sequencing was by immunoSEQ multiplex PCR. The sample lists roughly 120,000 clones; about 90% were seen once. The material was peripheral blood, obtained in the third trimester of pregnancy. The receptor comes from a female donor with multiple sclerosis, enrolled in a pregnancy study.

The CDR3 bases are TGTGCCAGTAGTTATAGAGTCTCCCGGTACGAGCAGTACTTC. It specifies CASSYRVSRYEQYF. The chain has TRBV19 and TRBJ2-7; D is unclear. The CDR3 spans 14 residues. Germline V gives CDR1 LNHDA, CDR2 SQIVND (reference sequence). Trimming pared 5 bases from V and 4 bases from J, leaving 15 bases between.